These 19 T cell receptor beta chains were sequenced from one sample in a study of regulatory T cells in long-lasting Graves disease. iRepertoire HTBI primers and Arm-PCR of CDR3 regions built TCR beta libraries. TCRdb redid the calling of the multiplex PCR reads with MiXCR, one entry per CDR3 protein. The sample holds approximately 470,000 distinct CDR3 sequences, less than 25% seen once. Specified time point: persistent/refractory GD, antithyroid drugs over 5 years with positive TRAb. Construction of the TCR library relied on RNA isolated from PBMCs. Sequenced here: peripheral blood mononuclear cells (PBMCs), sampled when the disease was refractory, from a patient treated with antithyroid drugs. These receptor sequences come from a female donor with Graves disease.

Of note for this clonotype: At one end, the junction sequence differs from germline, possibly due to a read error. V and J are TRBV5-6 and TRBJ2-7; 7 nucleotides line up with TRBD2. This CDR3 region has 11 residues. Germline CDR1 reads SGHDT; CDR2 reads YYEEEE. Written as DNA, the CDR3 is TGTGTCAGCAGCTTGGGAGGGGAGCAGTACTTC. Protein product: CVSSLGGEQYF. The whole variable domain, remainder taken from reference TRBV5-6 and TRBJ2-7, is DAGVTQSPTHLIKTRGQQVTLRCSPKSGHDTVSWYQQALGQGPQFIFQYYEEEERQRGNFPDRFSGHQFPNYSSELNVNALLLGDSALYLCVSSLGGEQYFGPGTRLTVT.

This clonotype turned up a few times. The genes are TRBV20-1 and TRBJ1-5; D gene ambiguous. Germline CDR1 reads DFQATT; CDR2 reads SNEGSKA (reference sequence). The CDR3 has 16 amino acids. Trimming left V 1 base short and J 6 bases short, with 19 bases between. The CDR3 is CSARGGGSLIGQPQHF. CDR3 nucleotides: TGCAGTGCTAGAGGAGGCGGGTCACTAATTGGTCAGCCCCAGCATTTT.

This clonotype was picked up many times. The chain uses TRBV10-3 and TRBJ2-7; D is uncertain. The CDR3 contains 11 residues. The V gene's germline CDR1 is ENHRY and CDR2 SYGVKD. Trimming took 8 bases from V and 0 from J, leaving 5 bases between them. Here the CDR3 DNA reads TGTGCCATCCGGAGCTCCTACGAGCAGTACTTC. Translating gives CAIRSSYEQYF.

This clonotype was seen repeatedly, ten times or more. The chain links TRBV7-9 to TRBJ2-7, with 7 bases aligning to TRBD1. The CDR3 sequence is 13 residues long. The J segment lost 6 bases and the V segment lost 5 bases, leaving 7 bases of the junction unmatched. CDR1 and CDR2 from the germline V gene are SEHNR and FQNEAQ (reference sequence). The CDR3 DNA reads TGTGCCAGCAGCCTAGGGGACAGTGCCGAGCAGTACTTC. This translates into CASSLGDSAEQYF. Combining the CDR3 with reference TRBV7-9 and TRBJ2-7 gives the whole variable domain DTGVSQNPRHKITKRGQNVTFRCDPISEHNRLYWYRQTLGQGPEFLTYFQNEAQLEKSRLLSDRFSAERPKGSFSTLEIQRTEQGDSAMYLCASSLGDSAEQYFGPGTRLTVT.

The sample holds many counts of this clonotype. The chain has TRBV6-1 and TRBJ1-5; possibly TRBD1 for D (5 bases). V lost 1 base and J 1 base, leaving 14 bases between the germline ends. Germline V gene sequence: CDR1 MNHNS, CDR2 SASEGT. The CDR3 length is 17 residues. This chain's CDR3 is CASSEGTNRASNQPQHF. The CDR3 DNA reads as TGTGCCAGCAGTGAAGGGACAAACCGAGCGAGCAATCAGCCCCAGCATTTT.

This clonotype occurred a few times. The chain combines TRBV29-1 with TRBJ2-2; tentative D call: TRBD2 (6 bases). The CDR3 extends over 11 amino acids. The germline gives CDR1 SQVTM, CDR2 ANQGSEA. Trimming removed 6 bases at V and 4 bases at J, with 6 bases between. CDR3 coding DNA: TGCAGCGTGGGACTCACCGGGGAGCTGTTTTTT. It yields the protein CSVGLTGELFF.

This clonotype came up a few times. The DNA for the CDR3 is TGTGCCAGTAGCCCGGGACAGGGGGTGACATATGGCTACACCTTC. This encodes CASSPGQGVTYGYTF. The chain employs TRBV19 and TRBJ1-2; 11 nucleotides line up with TRBD1. The CDR3 consists of 15 residues. V trimming: 6 bases; J trimming: 5 bases; junction bases outside the gene matches: 8. Germline V gene sequence: CDR1 LNHDA, CDR2 SQIVND (reference sequence). Using reference TRBV19 and TRBJ1-2 for the parts outside the CDR3, the full variable domain is DGGITQSPKYLFRKEGQNVTLSCEQNLNHDAMYWYRQDPGQGLRLIYYSQIVNDFQKGDIAEGYSVSREKKESFPLTVTSAQKNPTAFYLCASSPGQGVTYGYTFGSGTRLTVV.

This clonotype showed up just a few times. The genes are TRBV7-9 and TRBJ1-6; D ambiguous. The CDR3 is made up of 15 amino acids. Germline-derived CDR1 and CDR2 are SEHNR and FQNEAQ (reference sequence). V was shortened by 4 bases and J by 0 bases, with 7 bases between the two germline ends. CDR3 in amino acids: CASSSASSYNSPLHF. CDR3 in DNA: TGTGCCAGCAGCTCTGCTAGCTCCTATAATTCACCCCTCCACTTT.

This chain uses TRBV20-1 with TRBJ1-5; TRBD1 matches at 8 bases. Germline assignment: CDR1 DFQATT and CDR2 SNEGSKA (reference sequence). This CDR3 region has 15 residues. V trimming: 0 bases; J trimming: 5 bases; junction bases outside the gene matches: 6. The CDR3 loop reads CSARDATGAYQPQHF. The CDR3 DNA follows: TGCAGTGCTAGAGACGCGACAGGGGCCTATCAGCCCCAGCATTTT.

At least ten counts were recorded for this clonotype. The chain has TRBV6-1 and TRBJ1-5; TRBD1 matches 7 bases. Losses at the gene ends were 5 bases for V and 1 base for J; bases not matched to a gene: 5. The length of the CDR3 is 15 residues. Germline CDR1 and CDR2: MNHNS and SASEGT. The CDR3 coding sequence is TGTGCCAGCAGTCCCGGACAGGCAAGCAATCAGCCCCAGCATTTT. Its translation: CASSPGQASNQPQHF.

This clonotype was seen ten or more times. The chain employs TRBV29-1 and TRBJ1-1; tentatively, D is TRBD1 (5 bases). Germline CDR1 SQVTM, CDR2 ANQGSEA. V lost 6 bases, J lost 7 bases, and 9 bases lay in between. This CDR3 comprises 10 residues. CDR3 nucleotide sequence: TGCAGCGTCCTGGACAATGAAGCTTTCTTT. Encoded protein: CSVLDNEAFF.

Details on this clonotype: A much bigger clone sits one base away, suggesting this may be a read error. V and J are TRBV7-3 and TRBJ2-2, with 10 bases that match TRBD2. CDR1 SGHTA and CDR2 FQGTGA come from the germline V gene. The CDR3 is 15 amino acids. The CDR3 DNA is TGTGCCAGCAGCATAACTAGCGGGACAATCGGGGAGCTGTTTTTT. Translation gives CASSITSGTIGELFF.

The rearrangement uses TRBV6-2 or TRBV6-3 and TRBJ2-7, with TRBD2 identical over 8 bases. Germline V CDR1 and CDR2: MNHEY, SVGEGT. J lost 7 bases, V lost 0 bases, and 5 bases had no gene match. CDR3 length: 14 residues. The CDR3 protein is CASSYSSGGLEQYF. CDR3 nucleotides: TGTGCCAGCAGTTACTCGTCGGGAGGGCTAGAGCAGTACTTC.

This clonotype was seen at least ten times. The chain employs TRBV14 and TRBJ2-5; TRBD1 matches 8 bases. With 2 bases clipped from V and 1 base from J, the junction kept 3 bases outside the gene matches. Per the germline V gene, CDR1 is SGHDN and CDR2 is FVKESK. The CDR3 covers 15 residues. CDR3 DNA: TGTGCCAGCAGCCAACTACAGGGGGGCCAAGAGACCCAGTACTTC. It codes for CASSQLQGGQETQYF.

This clonotype has a handful of counts. The gene calls are TRBV3-1 and TRBJ2-2, with TRBD1 identical over 8 bases. This CDR3 comprises 15 residues. The germline V gene encodes CDR1 LGHDT and CDR2 YNNKEL (reference sequence). After removal of 6 bases from V and 5 bases from J, the junction contained 8 bases not matched to a gene. CDR3 nucleotide sequence: TGTGCCAGCAGGGACACAGGGGGTTGGACCGGGGAGCTGTTTTTT. Its protein is CASRDTGGWTGELFF.

This clonotype was observed a handful of times. V usage is TRBV19 and J usage is TRBJ1-5, with TRBD1 identical over 7 bases. Germline loops: CDR1 LNHDA, CDR2 SQIVND (reference sequence). CDR3 size: 13 residues. The J segment lost 3 bases and the V segment lost 9 bases, leaving 5 bases of the junction unmatched. The CDR3, as DNA: TGTGCCAGCACGACAGGGTTCAATCAGCCCCAGCATTTT. It yields the protein CASTTGFNQPQHF.

This clonotype was counted at least ten times. The chain is built from TRBV7-2 and TRBJ1-2; D is unresolved. The CDR3 consists of 13 residues. Looked up from germline, CDR1 is SGHTA and CDR2 is FQGNSA. V shed 6 bases and J shed 8 bases, with 16 bases lying between them. CDR3 in DNA: TGTGCCAGCAGTCTAGTCAAGGGTTGGGGCTACACCTTC. As protein: CASSLVKGWGYTF.

The chain employs TRBV12-3 or TRBV12-4 and TRBJ2-1; D is perhaps TRBD1 or TRBD2 (5 bases each). The CDR3 has 14 amino acids. The V end was cut by 4 bases, the J end by 6 bases, with 13 bases between. As DNA, the CDR3 is TGTGCCAGCAGTTCCGGGGACCCCCCCAATGAGCAGTTCTTC. Its translation is CASSSGDPPNEQFF.

The chain uses TRBV7-6 and TRBJ1-1; D not certain. The CDR3 has 12 residues. The germline V gene encodes CDR1 SGHVS and CDR2 FNYEAQ. V dropped 6 bases and J dropped 6 bases, with 11 bases sitting between them. The DNA of the CDR3 is TGTGCCAGCAGTCCAAGGCCTTCTGAAGCTTTCTTT. Encoded protein: CASSPRPSEAFF.